Listed here are 24 T cell receptor beta chains from one sample, sequenced in a study of tumor and adjacent non-tumor tissue in lung cancer. TCRbeta libraries were built with three rounds of nested PCR, modified from ARM-PCR. TCRdb used MiXCR to reprocess the multiplex PCR reads, holding one entry per CDR3 protein. The table has some 51,000 distinct CDR3 sequences, 55% to 65% seen once. No cell sorting was done before RNA was extracted from the tissue. The normal lung tissue was taken more than 3 cm from the tumor edge. Sequencing was carried out using distant non-tumor lung tissue. Source of these receptors: a woman aged 65 to 85 with non-small cell lung cancer.

The chain employs TRBV6-5 and TRBJ2-1; D remains ambiguous. The CDR3 totals 16 residues. Trimming removed 4 bases at V and 4 bases at J, with 17 bases between. Germline CDR1 reads MNHEY; CDR2 reads SVGAGI. The CDR3 region is CASSSLTPNLYNEQFF. The CDR3 DNA sequence: TGTGCCAGCAGTTCCTTGACACCGAATCTGTACAATGAGCAGTTCTTC.

For this clonotype: A junction boundary mismatches the germline segment, possibly from a read error. This chain links TRBV4-2 with TRBJ2-3; 10 nucleotides align to TRBD2. Germline V gene lookup returns CDR1 LGHNA and CDR2 YNFKEQ. This CDR3 is 16 amino acids long. The DNA of the CDR3 is TGTGCCAGCAGCCAAGAGGGTAGCGGGAGGACAGATATGCAGTATTTT. Its translation: CASSQEGSGRTDMQYF.

At least ten counts were recorded for this clonotype. The CDR3 region has the DNA TGTGCCAGCAGTTTGGTAGGGTCTGCCTACAATGAGCAGTTCTTC. Translation gives CASSLVGSAYNEQFF. This chain uses TRBV28 with TRBJ2-1; D ambiguous. CDR1 is MDHEN, CDR2 SYDVKM, per germline. Trimming removed 3 bases at V and 2 bases at J, with 11 bases between. The CDR3 runs 15 residues.

As for this clonotype: Given a much more abundant clone one base away, this may be a read error. The rearrangement joins TRBV28 to TRBJ1-5; maybe TRBD1 (6 bases). Germline assignment: CDR1 MDHEN and CDR2 SYDVKM. This CDR3 has 12 amino acids. V was pared by 4 bases and J by 9 bases, with 10 bases between. The CDR3 loop reads CASSSQGRPQHF. In DNA, the CDR3 is TGTGCCAGCAGTTCACAGGGACGGCCCCAGCATTTT.

On this clonotype: At one of its ends the junction is not consistent with the germline gene, which may arise from a read error. This chain's CDR3 is CSAEGGRLGGEQYF. CDR3 nucleotide sequence: TGCAGCGCTGAAGGGGGGAGACTGGGGGGCGAGCAGTACTTC. The chain links TRBV29-1 to TRBJ2-7, with D possibly being TRBD1 or TRBD2 (6 bases each). The CDR3 length is 14 residues. Looked up from germline, CDR1 is SQVTM and CDR2 is ANQGSEA.

A remark on this clonotype: A much larger clonotype is one base distant, so this may be a read error. The chain's CDR3 is CRASGTGGEKLFF. The DNA for the CDR3 is TGCAGAGCTTCCGGGACAGGGGGTGAAAAACTGTTTTTT. The chain couples TRBV20-1 to TRBJ1-4; TRBD1 matches at 11 bases. Germline CDR1 and CDR2: DFQATT and SNEGSKA (reference sequence). This CDR3 spans 13 amino acids.

In the case of this clonotype: A much larger clone lies one base from this, so it may be a read error. V is TRBV12-5 and J is TRBJ2-1, with a weak D call TRBD1 (5 bases). CDR1 is LGHNT, CDR2 FRNRAP, per germline. The V end lost 7 bases, the J end lost 4 bases, and 11 bases lay between the germline ends. This CDR3 spans 13 amino acids. CDR3 protein: CASAMTEYNEQFF. The CDR3 DNA sequence: TGTGCTAGTGCCATGACAGAATACAATGAGCAGTTCTTC.

About this clonotype: This sequence may be a read error, since a much larger clone differs from it by one base. V is TRBV7-9 and J is TRBJ2-1; 8 bases fit TRBD2. Germline CDR1 SEHNR, CDR2 FQNEAQ (reference sequence). V shed 10 bases, J shed 5 bases, and the junction held 10 bases outside the gene matches. This CDR3 region has 14 residues. The CDR3 spells CATTSGSSDNEQFF. In DNA form, the CDR3 reads TGTGCCACGACGAGCGGGAGTTCTGACAATGAGCAGTTCTTC.

As for this clonotype: Compared with germline, one end of the junction differs, possibly owing to a read error. The chain joins TRBV29-1 to TRBJ2-5; a possible D gene is TRBD1 (7 bases). The germline CDR1 and CDR2 sequences are SQVTM and ANQGSEA. The CDR3 spans 12 residues. The DNA for the CDR3 is TGCGGCGTCAGGGGGGTCCAGGAGACCCAGTACTTC. This codes for CGVRGVQETQYF.

This clonotype was seen at least ten times. J is TRBJ2-1 and V is TRBV20-1; maybe TRBD2 (5 bases). Per the germline V gene, CDR1 is DFQATT and CDR2 is SNEGSKA (reference sequence). The CDR3 length is 14 residues. V was pared by 6 bases and J by 1 base, with 13 bases between. CDR3 region: CSAWTPSSYNEQFF. CDR3 coding DNA: TGCAGTGCGTGGACTCCCTCTTCCTACAATGAGCAGTTCTTC.

Points on this clonotype: A read error is likely, as this CDR3 ends without the conserved phenylalanine or tryptophan. The genes are TRBV10-3 and TRBJ2-7; D is ambiguous. CDR3 length equals 14 residues. Germline lookup yields CDR1 ENHRY and CDR2 SYGVKD. CDR3 sequence: CAISDVGLTYEQYS. The CDR3 DNA is TGCGCCATCAGTGACGTCGGGTTAACCTACGAGCAGTACTCT.

This clonotype was detected only once. V gene TRBV29-1 combines with J gene TRBJ2-7, with a weak D call TRBD1 (6 bases). Per germline, CDR1 SQVTM and CDR2 ANQGSEA. The V and J ends lost 2 bases and 6 bases respectively, with 14 bases between them. This CDR3 spans 13 amino acids. The CDR3 here is CSVEISGGGEQYF. The CDR3 coding sequence is TGCAGCGTTGAAATTAGTGGGGGCGGCGAGCAGTACTTC.

As regards this clonotype: A junction boundary mismatches the germline segment, possibly from a read error. The chain combines TRBV30 with TRBJ2-7; D call uncertain. CDR1 is GTSNPN, CDR2 SVGIG, per germline (reference sequence). This CDR3 has 13 amino acids. The CDR3 DNA reads TGTGCCTGGAGTGCTAGTCAGGACGGCGAGCGGTACTTC. Its protein is CAWSASQDGERYF.

Points on this clonotype: A junction boundary mismatches the germline segment, possibly from a read error. The chain has TRBV6-1 and TRBJ1-1; perhaps TRBD1 as D (5 bases). Germline CDR1 is MNHNS and CDR2 is SASEGT. This CDR3 is 15 amino acids long. This CDR3 is CVSIAQTVGNTEAFF. The CDR3 DNA follows: TGTGTCAGCATCGCCCAGACAGTAGGGAACACTGAAGCTTTCTTT.

This clonotype was counted at least ten times. V usage is TRBV5-1 and J usage is TRBJ2-1, with D perhaps matching TRBD1 or TRBD2 (6 bases each). The CDR3 consists of 15 residues. Deletions cut 8 bases from V and 5 bases from J, with 20 bases between. Germline V gene data show CDR1 as SGHRS and CDR2 as YFSETQ. CDR3 sequence (DNA): TGCGCCAGTCGGAGGGGGGCTGTACCCGACAATGAGCAGTTCTTC. Its protein is CASRRGAVPDNEQFF.

This sequence joins TRBV7-9 and TRBJ2-7, with TRBD2 as a possible D gene (6 bases). From germline, CDR1 is SEHNR and CDR2 FQNEAQ (reference sequence). The CDR3 is 18 amino acids. Trimming took off 6 bases at V and 1 base at J, with 25 bases between the two ends. CDR3: CASRNVEGQEAISYEQYF. CDR3 bases: TGTGCCAGCAGAAATGTGGAGGGGCAGGAAGCCATTTCCTACGAGCAGTACTTC.

Turning to this clonotype: Likely a read error: the CDR3 ends without its conserved phenylalanine or tryptophan. The chain couples TRBV4-1 to TRBJ1-6, with a possible D match to TRBD1 (5 bases). The V end lost 1 base, the J end lost 4 bases, and 5 bases lay between the germline ends. The CDR3 length is 14 residues. CDR1 MGHRA and CDR2 YSYEKL come from the germline V gene. The CDR3 sequence: CASSQGGYNSPLHS. The CDR3 DNA sequence: TGCGCCAGCAGCCAAGGGGGGTATAATTCACCCCTCCACTCT.

As regards this clonotype: A much larger clone lies a single base off, so this may be a read error. The chain couples TRBV28 to TRBJ2-7; perhaps TRBD2 as D (5 bases). The length of the CDR3 is 14 residues. Germline V lookup: CDR1 MDHEN, CDR2 SYDVKM. Written as DNA, the CDR3 is TGTGCCAGCAGTTTGTCGGGGATCGACTACGGGCAGTACTTC. It encodes CASSLSGIDYGQYF.

For this clonotype: The junction and the germline gene differ at one end; a read error may be behind it. V gene TRBV11-3 combines with J gene TRBJ2-1; D is undetermined. The germline CDR1 and CDR2 sequences are SGHNT and YENEEA. There are 12 residues in the CDR3. The CDR3 spells CASNRLYNEQFF. In nucleotides, the CDR3 is TGTGCCAGCAACAGATTATACAATGAGCAGTTCTTT.

As regards this clonotype: A clone one base away is much larger, so this may be a read error. The chain employs TRBV20-1 and TRBJ2-2, with 11 bases that match TRBD2. Germline V gene data show CDR1 as DFQATT and CDR2 as SNEGSKA (reference sequence). This CDR3 is built from 15 residues. The CDR3 nucleotides are TGCAATGCTAGAACTAGCGGGAGCACCAGCGGGGAGCTGTTTTTT. Its protein is CNARTSGSTSGELFF.

The V and J genes are TRBV29-1 and TRBJ2-1; TRBD1 matches 9 bases. In germline, CDR1 is SQVTM, CDR2 ANQGSEA. This CDR3 region has 15 residues. The CDR3 spells CSVREGDRVINEQFF. Here the CDR3 DNA reads TGCAGTGTGCGGGAAGGGGACAGGGTCATTAATGAGCAGTTCTTC.

This chain joins TRBV29-1 and TRBJ2-7, with 13 bases that match TRBD2. This CDR3 comprises 15 residues. CDR1 and CDR2 (germline): SQVTM, ANQGSEA. The CDR3 loop is CNVPGLAGVRNEQYF. As DNA, the CDR3 is TGCAACGTACCCGGACTAGCGGGAGTGAGGAACGAGCAGTACTTC.

To note about this clonotype: A much larger clone sits a single nucleotide away, making a read error possible. The conserved final phenylalanine or tryptophan is absent from the CDR3, which likely points to a read error. The rearrangement joins TRBV28 to TRBJ1-1; tentative D call: TRBD1 (5 bases). Trimming took off 1 base at V and 7 bases at J, with 13 bases between the two ends. The CDR3 loop spans 14 amino acids. The germline gives CDR1 MDHEN, CDR2 SYDVKM. CDR3 nucleotides: TGTGCCAGCAGTTTATCGGGGGGTCGATTTGAAGCTTTCTCT. This encodes CASSLSGGRFEAFS.

About this clonotype itself: Relative to the germline gene, one junction end is altered; a read error may explain this. The J gene is TRBJ2-1, the V gene TRBV7-9, with D uncertain. Germline V lookup: CDR1 SEHNR, CDR2 FQNEAQ (reference sequence). The CDR3 spans 15 residues. CDR3 in DNA: TGTACCAGCACAGCTGCGGAAATCTCCTACAATGAACAGTTCTTC. This sequence encodes CTSTAAEISYNEQFF.